The present TCR beta chain was sequenced within a study of blood T cell repertoires in COVID-19. Across the study: Samples representing acute and convalescent COVID-19 were sourced from the United States, Italy and Spain. From T cells, B-cell-depleted T cells, or PBMCs came the material, which was cDNA or gDNA.

V lost 4 bases, J lost 2 bases, and 11 bases lay in between. The germline V gene has CDR1 SGHTS and CDR2 YDEGEE. The CDR3 has 14 amino acids. Per the study methods: Reference gene primer amplification gave estimated nucleated cell counts. The table came from immunoSEQ multiplex PCR; TCRdb's copy has only in-frame clones and leaves some out. Clone size and V and J calls were adopted from that table, with D and trimming inferred from the DNA. The sample gives tens of thousands of clones, about nine tenths of which show up once; 16% is in the top ten. Specimen: peripheral blood. This clonotype originated in a woman older than 75 with active or convalescent COVID-19. V gene TRBV5-8 combines with J gene TRBJ2-3, with D perhaps matching TRBD1 (6 bases). CDR3 sequence (DNA): TGTGCCAGCAGCGCGGACAGTAACACAGATACGCAGTATTTT. Translation: CASSADSNTDTQYF.